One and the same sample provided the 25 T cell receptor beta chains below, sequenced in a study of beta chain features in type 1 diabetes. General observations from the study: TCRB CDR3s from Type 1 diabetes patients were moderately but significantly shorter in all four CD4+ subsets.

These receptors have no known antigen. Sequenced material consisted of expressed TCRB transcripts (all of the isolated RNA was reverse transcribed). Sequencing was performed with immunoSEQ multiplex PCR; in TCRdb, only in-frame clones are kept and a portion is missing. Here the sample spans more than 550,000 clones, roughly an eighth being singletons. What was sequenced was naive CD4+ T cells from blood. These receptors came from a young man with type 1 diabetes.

The CDR3 spells CASSPPGLAGGTSYNEQFF. The CDR3 nucleotides read TGTGCCAGCTCACCCCCGGGACTAGCGGGAGGGACTTCCTACAATGAGCAGTTCTTC. This sequence joins TRBV18 and TRBJ2-1, with 16 bases matching TRBD2. This CDR3 contains 19 residues. The germline CDR1 and CDR2 sequences are KGHSH and LQKENI. V gave up 3 bases and J gave up 1 base; unmatched junction bases: 6.

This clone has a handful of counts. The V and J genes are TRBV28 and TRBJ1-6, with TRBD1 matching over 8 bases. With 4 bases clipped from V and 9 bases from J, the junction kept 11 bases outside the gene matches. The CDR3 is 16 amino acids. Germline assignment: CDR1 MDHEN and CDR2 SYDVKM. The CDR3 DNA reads TGTGCCAGCAGTTCCCACGTCAGGGGGCTCAGTTCACCCCTCCACTTT. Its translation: CASSSHVRGLSSPLHF. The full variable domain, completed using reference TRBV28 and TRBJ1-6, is DVKVTQSSRYLVKRTGEKVFLECVQDMDHENMFWYRQDPGLGLRLIYFSYDVKMKEKGDIPEGYSVSREKKERFSLILESASTNQTSMYLCASSSHVRGLSSPLHFGNGTRLTVT.

CDR3 amino acids: CASSFGLPNTGELFF. The CDR3 DNA is TGTGCCAGCAGCTTTGGACTACCGAACACCGGGGAGCTGTTTTTT. J is TRBJ2-2 and V is TRBV5-6, with D perhaps TRBD2 (6 bases). This CDR3 spans 15 amino acids. Trimming pared 2 bases from V and 0 bases from J, leaving 8 bases between. Germline CDR1 SGHDT, CDR2 YYEEEE. Complete variable domain (other parts from reference TRBV5-6 and TRBJ2-2): DAGVTQSPTHLIKTRGQQVTLRCSPKSGHDTVSWYQQALGQGPQFIFQYYEEEERQRGNFPDRFSGHQFPNYSSELNVNALLLGDSALYLCASSFGLPNTGELFFGEGSRLTVL.

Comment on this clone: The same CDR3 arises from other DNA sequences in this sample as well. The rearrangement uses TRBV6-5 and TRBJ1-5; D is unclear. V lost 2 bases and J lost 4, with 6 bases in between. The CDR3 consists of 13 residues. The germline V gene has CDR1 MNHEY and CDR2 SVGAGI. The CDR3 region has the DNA TGTGCCAGCAGTTACAGGGCGAATCAGCCCCAGCATTTT. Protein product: CASSYRANQPQHF.

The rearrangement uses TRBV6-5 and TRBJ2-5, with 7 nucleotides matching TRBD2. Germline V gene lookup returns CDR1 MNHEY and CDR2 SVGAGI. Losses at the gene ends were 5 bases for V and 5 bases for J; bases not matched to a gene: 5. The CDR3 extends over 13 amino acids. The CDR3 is CASSTGGKETQYF. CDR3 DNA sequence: TGTGCCAGCAGTACGGGGGGAAAGGAGACCCAGTACTTC.

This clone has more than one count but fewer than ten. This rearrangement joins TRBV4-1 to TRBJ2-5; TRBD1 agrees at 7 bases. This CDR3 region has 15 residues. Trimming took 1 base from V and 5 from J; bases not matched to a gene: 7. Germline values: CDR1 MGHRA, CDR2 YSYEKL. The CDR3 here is CASSQGQGVSETQYF. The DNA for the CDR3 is TGCGCCAGCAGCCAAGGTCAGGGGGTGTCGGAGACCCAGTACTTC.

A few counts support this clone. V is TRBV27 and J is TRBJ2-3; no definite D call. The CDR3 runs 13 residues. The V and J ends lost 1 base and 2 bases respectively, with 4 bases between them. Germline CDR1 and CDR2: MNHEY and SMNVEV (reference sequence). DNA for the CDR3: TGTGCCAGCAGTTTATGGGTCACAGATACGCAGTATTTT. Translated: CASSLWVTDTQYF.

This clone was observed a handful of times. CDR3 region: CASQGTGGEKLFF. The CDR3 coding sequence is TGTGCCAGCCAAGGGACAGGGGGCGAAAAACTGTTTTTT. This chain links TRBV2 with TRBJ1-4; TRBD1 agrees at 12 bases. Germline CDR1 reads SNHLY; CDR2 reads FYNNEI. V trimming: 8 bases; J trimming: 8 bases; junction bases outside the gene matches: 3. The CDR3 has 13 amino acids. Looking up the rest from reference TRBV2 and TRBJ1-4 gives the full variable domain: EPEVTQTPSHQVTQMGQEVILRCVPISNHLYFYWYRQILGQKVEFLVSFYNNEISEKSEIFDDQFSVERPDGSNFTLKIRSTKLEDSAMYFCASQGTGGEKLFFGSGTQLSVL.

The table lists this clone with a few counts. Here the CDR3 DNA reads TGTGCCAGCTCACCGGGGGCGACCGACTACGAGCAGTACTTC. Translating gives CASSPGATDYEQYF. The V gene is TRBV18, the J gene TRBJ2-7, with D perhaps matching TRBD1 (6 bases). CDR1 is KGHSH, CDR2 LQKENI, per germline. V lost 3 bases and J lost 3, with 12 bases in between. The CDR3 runs to 14 residues.

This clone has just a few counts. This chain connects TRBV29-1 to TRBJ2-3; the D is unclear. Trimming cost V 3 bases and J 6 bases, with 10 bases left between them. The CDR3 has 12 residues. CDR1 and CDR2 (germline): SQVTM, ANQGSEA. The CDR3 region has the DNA TGCAGCGTTGACGAAGTCCCGGATACGCAGTATTTT. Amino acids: CSVDEVPDTQYF.

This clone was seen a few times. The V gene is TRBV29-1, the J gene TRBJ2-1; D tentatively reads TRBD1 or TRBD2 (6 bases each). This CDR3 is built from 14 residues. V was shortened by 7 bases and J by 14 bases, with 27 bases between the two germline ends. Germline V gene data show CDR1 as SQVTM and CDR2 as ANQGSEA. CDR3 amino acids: CSAWGAKTGGRKFF. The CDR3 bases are TGCAGCGCGTGGGGGGCGAAGACAGGCGGTCGTAAGTTCTTC.

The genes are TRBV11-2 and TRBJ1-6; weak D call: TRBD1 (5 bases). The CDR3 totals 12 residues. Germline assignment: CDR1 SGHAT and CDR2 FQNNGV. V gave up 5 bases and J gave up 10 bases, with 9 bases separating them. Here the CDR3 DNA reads TGTGCCAGCAGCGCGGGGCTGTCACCCCTCCACTTT. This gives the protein CASSAGLSPLHF.

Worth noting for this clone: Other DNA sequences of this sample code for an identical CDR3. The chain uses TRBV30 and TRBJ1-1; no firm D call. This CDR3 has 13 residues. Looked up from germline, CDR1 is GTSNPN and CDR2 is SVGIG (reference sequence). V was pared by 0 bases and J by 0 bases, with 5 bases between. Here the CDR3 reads CAWSVLMNTEAFF. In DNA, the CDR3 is TGTGCCTGGAGTGTACTGATGAACACTGAAGCTTTCTTT.

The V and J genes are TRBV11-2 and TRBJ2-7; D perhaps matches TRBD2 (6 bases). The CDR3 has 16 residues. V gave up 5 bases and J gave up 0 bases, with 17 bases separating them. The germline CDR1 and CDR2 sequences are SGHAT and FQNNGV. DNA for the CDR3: TGTGCCAGCAGCCCCAGAGCTAGCGCGACCTCCTACGAGCAGTACTTC. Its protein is CASSPRASATSYEQYF.

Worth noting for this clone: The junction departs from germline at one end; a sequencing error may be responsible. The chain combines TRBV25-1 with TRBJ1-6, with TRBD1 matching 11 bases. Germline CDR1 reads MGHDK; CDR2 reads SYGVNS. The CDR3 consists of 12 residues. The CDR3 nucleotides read TGTGCCAGCAGTGTACCGGGACAGGGGGTCCTATGG. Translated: CASSVPGQGVLW. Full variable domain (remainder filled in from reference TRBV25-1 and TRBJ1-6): EADIYQTPRYLVIGTGKKITLECSQTMGHDKMYWYQQDPGMELHLIHYSYGVNSTEKGDLSSESTVSRIRTEHFPLTLESARPSHTSQYLCASSVPGQGVLWGNGTRLTVT.

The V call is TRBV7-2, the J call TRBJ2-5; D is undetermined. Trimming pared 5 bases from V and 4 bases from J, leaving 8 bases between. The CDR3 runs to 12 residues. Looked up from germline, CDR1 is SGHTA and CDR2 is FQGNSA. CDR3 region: CASSAYGETQYF. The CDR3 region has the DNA TGTGCCAGCAGCGCTTATGGAGAGACCCAGTACTTC.

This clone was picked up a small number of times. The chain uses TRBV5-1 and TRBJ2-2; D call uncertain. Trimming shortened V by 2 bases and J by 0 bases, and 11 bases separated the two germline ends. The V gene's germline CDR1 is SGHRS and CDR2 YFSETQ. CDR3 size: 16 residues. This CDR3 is CASSLYSSSNTGELFF. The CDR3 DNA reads TGCGCCAGCAGCTTATACAGCTCCTCGAACACCGGGGAGCTGTTTTTT.

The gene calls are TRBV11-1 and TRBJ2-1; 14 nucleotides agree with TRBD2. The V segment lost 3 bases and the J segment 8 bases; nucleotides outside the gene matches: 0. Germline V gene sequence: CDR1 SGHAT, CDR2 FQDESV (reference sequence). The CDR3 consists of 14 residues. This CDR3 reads CASSLTSGRDEQFF. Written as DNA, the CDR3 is TGTGCCAGCAGCTTGACTAGCGGGAGGGATGAGCAGTTCTTC.

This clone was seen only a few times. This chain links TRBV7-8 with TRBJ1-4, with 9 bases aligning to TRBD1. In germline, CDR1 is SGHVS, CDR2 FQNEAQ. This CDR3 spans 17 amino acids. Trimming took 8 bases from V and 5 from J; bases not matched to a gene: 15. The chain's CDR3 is CASAPGQGVWWNEKLFF. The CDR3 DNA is TGTGCCAGCGCCCCGGGACAGGGAGTTTGGTGGAATGAAAAACTGTTTTTT. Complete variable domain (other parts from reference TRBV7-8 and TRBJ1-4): GAGVSQSPRYKVAKRGQDVALRCDPISGHVSLFWYQQALGQGPEFLTYFQNEAQLDKSGLPSDRFFAERPEGSVSTLKIQRTQQEDSAVYLCASAPGQGVWWNEKLFFGSGTQLSVL.

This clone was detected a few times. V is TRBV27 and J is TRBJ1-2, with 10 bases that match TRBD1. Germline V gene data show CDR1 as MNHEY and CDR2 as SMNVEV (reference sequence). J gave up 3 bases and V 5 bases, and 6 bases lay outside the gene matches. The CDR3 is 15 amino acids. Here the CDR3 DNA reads TGTGCCAGCAGTGTGGGACAGGGGACGGACTATGGCTACACCTTC. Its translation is CASSVGQGTDYGYTF.

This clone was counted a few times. The CDR3 DNA reads TGTGCCACCAGCAGAGTGAAAGCCCCGGGGAGTGCGCAGTATTTT. Its translation is CATSRVKAPGSAQYF. The chain carries TRBV15 and TRBJ2-3; tentative D call: TRBD2 (5 bases). Germline lookup yields CDR1 LNHNV and CDR2 YYDKDF (reference sequence). The CDR3 extends over 15 amino acids. V lost 1 base to trimming and J lost 10 bases, with 18 bases between them.

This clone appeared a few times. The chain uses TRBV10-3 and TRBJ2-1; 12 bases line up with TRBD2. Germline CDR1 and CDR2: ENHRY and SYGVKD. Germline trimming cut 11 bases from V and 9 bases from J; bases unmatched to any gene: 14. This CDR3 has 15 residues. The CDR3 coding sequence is TGTGCCGTATCATTTTCTAGCGGGGGGGCAGGTGAGCAGTTCTTC. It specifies CAVSFSSGGAGEQFF.

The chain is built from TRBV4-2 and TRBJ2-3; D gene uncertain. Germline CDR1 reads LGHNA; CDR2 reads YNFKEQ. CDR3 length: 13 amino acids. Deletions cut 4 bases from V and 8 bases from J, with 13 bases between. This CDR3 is CASSPLRVGTQYF. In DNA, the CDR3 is TGTGCCAGCAGCCCCTTAAGGGTGGGTACGCAGTATTTT.

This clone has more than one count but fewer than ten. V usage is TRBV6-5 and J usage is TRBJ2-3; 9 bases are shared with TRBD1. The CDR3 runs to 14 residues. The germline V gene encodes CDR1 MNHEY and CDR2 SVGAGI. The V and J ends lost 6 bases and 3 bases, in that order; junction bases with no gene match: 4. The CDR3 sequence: CASSYRGQTDTQYF. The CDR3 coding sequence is TGTGCCAGCAGCTACAGGGGGCAGACAGATACGCAGTATTTT.

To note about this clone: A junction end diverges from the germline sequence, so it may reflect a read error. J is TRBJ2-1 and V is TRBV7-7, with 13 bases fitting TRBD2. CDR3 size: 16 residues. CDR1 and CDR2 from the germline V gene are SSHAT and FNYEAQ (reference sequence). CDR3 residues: CASSLGTSGAYNEQFF. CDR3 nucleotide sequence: TGTGCTAGCAGCTTGGGGACTAGCGGGGCTTACAATGAGCAGTTCTTC.